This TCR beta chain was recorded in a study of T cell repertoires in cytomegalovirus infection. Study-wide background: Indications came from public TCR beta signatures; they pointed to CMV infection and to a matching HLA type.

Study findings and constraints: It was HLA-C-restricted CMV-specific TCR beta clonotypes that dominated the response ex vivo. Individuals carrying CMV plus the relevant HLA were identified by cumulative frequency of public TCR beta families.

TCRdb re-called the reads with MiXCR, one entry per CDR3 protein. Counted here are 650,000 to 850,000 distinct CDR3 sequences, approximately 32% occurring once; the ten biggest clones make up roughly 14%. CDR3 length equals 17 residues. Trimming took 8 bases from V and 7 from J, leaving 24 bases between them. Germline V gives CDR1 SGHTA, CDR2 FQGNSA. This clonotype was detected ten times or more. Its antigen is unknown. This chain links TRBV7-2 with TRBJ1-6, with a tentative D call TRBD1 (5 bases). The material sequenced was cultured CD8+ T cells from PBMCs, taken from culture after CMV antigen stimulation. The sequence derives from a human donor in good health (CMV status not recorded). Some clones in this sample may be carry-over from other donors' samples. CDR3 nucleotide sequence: TGTGCCAGCGACCACCGGCGGTTCCGGGGCCCCAATTCACCCCTCCACTTT. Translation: CASDHRRFRGPNSPLHF.